The 20 T cell receptor beta chains given below trace back to one sample, sequenced in a study of T cells in Graves' hyperthyroidism and ophthalmopathy (dated by TCRdb to the late 2010s). To prepare the library, multiplex PCR was applied. Sequencing was carried out with an Illumina HiSeq 2000. Amplification of TCR beta CDR3 regions was carried out from RNA transcripts. For the first round of RT-PCR on the TCR CDR3, the HTBI primer set was used together with the Qiagen OneStep RT-PCR kit. Clones were called with MiXCR by TCRdb after fastp trimmed the public reads at Q25, and only in-frame beta chains were retained. Every distinct CDR3 protein forms one entry, paired with its most common genes and DNA. This sample gives under 400,000 distinct CDR3 sequences in total; around 18% of them show up just once. Around a sixth of the sample lies in the top ten. Sequencing used blood. The origin of the receptors is a woman aged 40 to 50 with Graves' ophthalmopathy.

This clonotype was seen repeatedly, ten times or more. One junction end disagrees with the germline gene, perhaps due to a read error. The V gene is TRBV18, the J gene TRBJ2-6; D might be TRBD1 (6 bases). Germline CDR1 and CDR2: KGHSH and LQKENI. The CDR3 extends over 14 amino acids. As DNA, the CDR3 is TGCGCCAGCAGCCCAGGGGCTGGGGCCAACGTCCTGACTTTC. Its protein product is CASSPGAGANVLTF.

V gene TRBV28 combines with J gene TRBJ2-7; D remains ambiguous. V was shortened by 5 bases and J by 0 bases, with 14 bases between the two germline ends. The CDR3 sequence is 15 residues long. Per the germline V gene, CDR1 is MDHEN and CDR2 is SYDVKM. In nucleotides, the CDR3 is TGTGCCAGCAGTCCCCCCGCACCCAGCTCCTACGAGCAGTACTTC. Its protein product is CASSPPAPSSYEQYF.

This clonotype was observed at least ten times. This chain uses TRBV29-1 with TRBJ2-3, with TRBD2 matching over 8 bases. V was pared by 7 bases and J by 4 bases, with 13 bases of the junction left unmatched. In germline, CDR1 is SQVTM, CDR2 ANQGSEA. This CDR3 has 15 residues. The CDR3 nucleotides read TGCAGCGCCCCCCGAACGGGAGGGCCGGCAGATACGCAGTATTTT. This codes for CSAPRTGGPADTQYF.

This clonotype was observed many times. This chain connects TRBV12-3 or TRBV12-4 to TRBJ1-3; no firm D call. V lost 3 bases to trimming and J lost 0 bases, with 6 bases between them. The CDR3 loop spans 14 amino acids. The CDR3 reads CASSLAHSGNTIYF. For the CDR3, the DNA is TGTGCCAGCAGTTTGGCCCACTCTGGAAACACCATATATTTT.

The chain links TRBV6-1 to TRBJ2-5, with 10 bases lining up with TRBD2. The V gene end was trimmed by 5 bases and the J gene end by 3 bases; junction bases not matched to a gene: 6. The CDR3 consists of 15 residues. The germline V gene has CDR1 MNHNS and CDR2 SASEGT. CDR3 region: CASSPWTSGEETQYF. The CDR3 bases are TGTGCCAGCAGTCCGTGGACTAGCGGAGAAGAGACCCAGTACTTC.

This clonotype was found many times. V usage is TRBV12-3 or TRBV12-4 and J usage is TRBJ1-1; D remains unclear. The CDR3 has 14 residues. V was clipped by 4 bases and J by 7 bases, with 16 bases between them. CDR3 amino acids: CASSSSGSTNEAFF. The CDR3 coding sequence is TGTGCCAGCAGTTCGTCCGGGAGCACAAATGAAGCTTTCTTT.

This clonotype occurred many times. This rearrangement joins TRBV6-5 to TRBJ2-2; D is possibly TRBD2 (5 bases). The V end lost 7 bases, the J end lost 2 bases, and 8 bases lay between the germline ends. The CDR3 contains 13 residues. Germline V gives CDR1 MNHEY, CDR2 SVGAGI. The CDR3 DNA sequence: TGTGCCAGCACTTGGACTAACACCGGGGAGCTGTTTTTT. Translation: CASTWTNTGELFF.

This clonotype was seen more than once but under ten times. The gene calls are TRBV19 and TRBJ1-5; D unresolved. Germline CDR1 LNHDA, CDR2 SQIVND (reference sequence). Trimming removed 3 bases from V and 0 bases from J, with 9 bases in between. The CDR3 has 15 residues. The CDR3: CASSMVDNSNQPQHF. DNA for the CDR3: TGTGCCAGTAGTATGGTAGACAATAGCAATCAGCCCCAGCATTTT.

This clonotype appeared many times. The chain employs TRBV27 and TRBJ2-2; D is unclear. The V end was cut by 3 bases, the J end by 6 bases, with 8 bases between. Germline V gene lookup returns CDR1 MNHEY and CDR2 SMNVEV (reference sequence). This CDR3 region has 13 residues. CDR3: CASSFGRAGELFF. The CDR3 nucleotides are TGTGCCAGCAGTTTTGGTCGTGCCGGGGAGCTGTTTTTT.

In this sample, this clonotype turned up many times. The chain employs TRBV11-1 and TRBJ1-1; TRBD1 matches at 10 bases. The CDR3 totals 18 residues. The germline gives CDR1 SGHAT, CDR2 FQDESV (reference sequence). J was trimmed by 2 bases and V by 5 bases; bases with no gene match: 14. CDR3 nucleotides: TGTGCCAGCAGCCCCTGGACAGGGGGTTTTGGACCTAACACTGAAGCTTTCTTT. It translates to CASSPWTGGFGPNTEAFF.

This clonotype was counted ten times or more. This sequence joins TRBV6-2 or TRBV6-3 and TRBJ2-5, with D perhaps matching TRBD1 (6 bases). The CDR3 has 13 residues. The germline V gene encodes CDR1 MNHEY and CDR2 SVGEGT. V was pared by 5 bases and J by 6 bases, with 13 bases between. CDR3 sequence reads: CASSPDRIKTQYF. The DNA of the CDR3 is TGTGCCAGCAGTCCGGACAGAATTAAGACCCAGTACTTC.

Only a few counts were recorded for this clonotype. A read error may account for a junction end that differs from germline. The V gene is TRBV11-2, the J gene TRBJ2-7; D is possibly TRBD1 or TRBD2 (6 bases each). The CDR3 has 11 amino acids. Germline V gene sequence: CDR1 SGHAT, CDR2 FQNNGV. The CDR3 DNA is TGTGCCAGCAGCCTAGGGGGGTTAGTGGCCTTC. Residues: CASSLGGLVAF.

This clonotype has a count of ten or more. The J gene is TRBJ1-1, the V gene TRBV6-5; 9 bases match TRBD1. The CDR3 consists of 14 residues. V lost 5 bases to trimming and J lost 4 bases; unmatched junction nucleotides: 5. Germline CDR1 reads MNHEY; CDR2 reads SVGAGI. The CDR3 reads CASSTGGVSTEAFF. In DNA form, the CDR3 reads TGTGCCAGCAGTACAGGGGGCGTGAGCACTGAAGCTTTCTTT.

This clonotype was seen ten or more times. The rearrangement joins TRBV9 to TRBJ1-1, with D maybe TRBD1 (6 bases). The CDR3 spans 12 residues. V was pared by 3 bases and J by 8 bases, with 11 bases between. CDR1 is SGDLS and CDR2 is YYNGEE in the germline V gene. The CDR3 bases are TGTGCCAGCAGCGCCTTGCAGGGGGAAGCTTTCTTT. It yields the protein CASSALQGEAFF.

The chain uses TRBV6-5 and TRBJ2-7; D is perhaps TRBD1 (5 bases). V lost 3 bases, J lost 5 bases, and 14 bases lay in between. CDR1 is MNHEY and CDR2 is SVGAGI in the germline V gene. The CDR3 is 14 amino acids. The CDR3 spells CASSYSAGRHEQYF. The CDR3 coding sequence is TGTGCCAGCAGTTATTCGGCAGGGCGGCACGAGCAGTACTTC.

The J gene is TRBJ1-5, the V gene TRBV28, with TRBD1 matching 8 bases. This CDR3 spans 14 amino acids. Trimming cost V 6 bases and J 5 bases; bases outside gene matches: 6. Germline V gene data show CDR1 as MDHEN and CDR2 as SYDVKM. CDR3 DNA sequence: TGTGCCAGCAGCTTGGACAGGGTTTATCAGCCCCAGCATTTT. This translates into CASSLDRVYQPQHF.

This clonotype occurred many times. The genes are TRBV10-2 and TRBJ1-5; 8 bases fit TRBD1. This CDR3 spans 15 amino acids. In germline, CDR1 is WSHSY, CDR2 SAAADI. J gave up 7 bases and V 0 bases, and 5 bases lay outside the gene matches. CDR3 in DNA: TGCGCCAGCAGTGAGTCGACTCAGGGGGCCCAGCCCCAGCATTTT. Translated, it gives CASSESTQGAQPQHF.

The chain is built from TRBV11-1 and TRBJ2-7, with D possibly being TRBD1 (6 bases). Germline loops: CDR1 SGHAT, CDR2 FQDESV (reference sequence). The CDR3 consists of 16 residues. Trimming stripped 0 bases from V and 2 bases from J, with 14 bases between. CDR3 sequence reads: CASSLALGTHTYEQYF. The CDR3 DNA reads TGTGCCAGCAGCTTAGCGCTCGGGACACACACCTACGAGCAGTACTTC.

The V call is TRBV6-5, the J call TRBJ2-6, with D unresolved. Trimming cost V 7 bases and J 4 bases, with 11 bases left between them. The length of the CDR3 is 14 residues. CDR1 MNHEY and CDR2 SVGAGI come from the germline V gene. The chain's CDR3 is CASIRTLGANVLTF. As DNA, the CDR3 is TGTGCCAGCATTAGGACGTTGGGGGCCAACGTCCTGACTTTC.

This clonotype appeared many times. The rearrangement links TRBV7-2 to TRBJ2-2, with 9 bases matching TRBD2. The CDR3 covers 17 residues. Germline CDR1 SGHTA, CDR2 FQGNSA. V gave up 3 bases and J gave up 4 bases; unmatched junction bases: 9. This CDR3 reads CASSLRAGGPTTGELFF. The CDR3 DNA sequence: TGTGCCAGCAGCTTGAGGGCGGGAGGGCCTACCACCGGGGAGCTGTTTTTT.